The entry below gives a single T cell receptor (beta chain) sequence along with its context. Authors' methods: Nucleated cell counts were estimated from reference gene primer amplification. Profiling relied on immunoSEQ multiplex PCR, and the TCRdb table lists in-frame clones only, not all of them. That table furnishes V, J and clone size, whereas the DNA furnished D and trimming. The data show 120,000 to 150,000 clones, 70% to 90% seen once. The sample belongs to a study of blood T cell repertoires in COVID-19. On the study more broadly: Collection of acute and convalescent COVID-19 samples took place in the United States, Italy and Spain. T cells, B-cell-depleted T cells, or PBMCs provided the cDNA or gDNA that served as material.

The sequencing input was peripheral blood. The source is a woman between 40 and 50 years old with active or convalescent COVID-19.

CDR3 region: CASSRGGEAGNTIYF. For the CDR3, the DNA is TGCGCCAGCAGCCGGGGAGGGGAAGCTGGAAACACCATATATTTT. The rearrangement links TRBV5-1 to TRBJ1-3; possible D gene TRBD1, 5 bases. The CDR3 runs to 15 residues. The V gene's germline CDR1 is SGHRS and CDR2 YFSETQ. V dropped 4 bases and J dropped 2 bases, with 13 bases sitting between them.